These 20 T cell receptor beta chains were all obtained from the same sample, sequenced in a study of T-cell reconstitution after alpha-beta-depleted transplantation in children. Construction of the TCRbeta library involved unique molecular identifiers. TCRdb processed the PCR reads anew with MiXCR; each CDR3 protein has one entry. This sample has 600,000 to 700,000 distinct CDR3 sequences; around 13% occur once, and the top ten carry about 0.77%. The sample was PBMCs, taken before TCRalphabeta/CD19-depleted stem cell transplant. These receptors were collected from a girl aged 2-9 years with congenital amegakaryocytic thrombocytopenia, due to receive a stem cell transplant.

About this clonotype itself: A much larger clone differs by one base, so this may be a read error. The chain uses TRBV11-2 and TRBJ2-3, with 9 bases identical to TRBD2. Germline V gene lookup returns CDR1 SGHAT and CDR2 FQNNGV. CDR3 length equals 18 residues. CDR3: CASSLKYVLAGNTGTQYF. The CDR3 bases are TGTGCCAGCAGCTTAAAGTATGTCCTAGCGGGAAACACAGGTACGCAGTATTTT.

The chain carries TRBV6-1 and TRBJ1-2; 7 bases line up with TRBD1. This CDR3 contains 14 residues. Germline V CDR1 and CDR2: MNHNS, SASEGT. Losses at the gene ends were 8 bases for V and 3 bases for J; bases not matched to a gene: 9. The CDR3 reads CASQVLGGDYGYTF. DNA of the CDR3: TGTGCCAGCCAGGTTTTAGGGGGCGACTATGGCTACACCTTC.

This chain links TRBV10-2 with TRBJ2-2; D is perhaps TRBD2 (5 bases). Germline V gene data show CDR1 as WSHSY and CDR2 as SAAADI. V was clipped by 8 bases and J by 5 bases, with 15 bases between them. There are 14 residues in the CDR3. The chain's CDR3 is CASRQASQTGELFF. In DNA, the CDR3 is TGCGCCAGCCGACAAGCTAGCCAGACCGGGGAGCTGTTTTTT.

The chain joins TRBV4-1 to TRBJ2-7; D is uncertain. The V and J ends lost 0 bases and 7 bases respectively, with 19 bases between them. The CDR3 has 16 residues. Germline V gene lookup returns CDR1 MGHRA and CDR2 YSYEKL. In DNA form, the CDR3 reads TGCGCCAGCAGCCAAGAGCCCCCCGCTAGGGTTTTGGAGCAGTACTTC. Its translation is CASSQEPPARVLEQYF.

This clonotype was seen more than once but under ten times. The genes are TRBV28 and TRBJ2-5, with D maybe TRBD1 (7 bases). This CDR3 has 13 residues. Trimming took off 2 bases at V and 7 bases at J, with 11 bases between the two ends. Germline CDR1 is MDHEN and CDR2 is SYDVKM. CDR3 amino acids: CASSLGRGATQYF. In DNA, the CDR3 is TGTGCCAGCAGTTTAGGCAGGGGGGCGACCCAGTACTTC.

This clonotype was seen more than once but under ten times. The chain links TRBV5-1 to TRBJ2-4; no definite D call. The germline gives CDR1 SGHRS, CDR2 YFSETQ. This CDR3 contains 15 residues. With 2 bases removed from V and 0 bases from J, the gap between germline ends came to 9 bases. The CDR3 spells CASSFSPIAKNIQYF. For the CDR3, the DNA is TGCGCCAGCAGCTTCAGCCCCATAGCCAAAAACATTCAGTACTTC.

This clonotype was recorded many times. This chain uses TRBV6-5 with TRBJ2-1, with D possibly TRBD2 on 6 matching bases. Trimming took 2 bases from V and 0 from J, leaving 14 bases between them. This CDR3 region has 17 residues. From germline, CDR1 is MNHEY and CDR2 SVGAGI. Here the CDR3 reads CASSYRTSLVSYNEQFF. CDR3 in DNA: TGTGCCAGCAGTTACAGAACTAGCCTTGTCTCCTACAATGAGCAGTTCTTC.

This clonotype was seen more than once but under ten times. This chain connects TRBV5-1 to TRBJ2-7, with 11 bases fitting TRBD2. CDR1 and CDR2 from the germline V gene are SGHRS and YFSETQ. The CDR3 has 16 amino acids. Trimming cost V 5 bases and J 2 bases; bases outside gene matches: 9. The CDR3 DNA follows: TGCGCCAGCAGATTTGAGACTAGCGGGAAGACCTACGAGCAGTACTTC. Amino acids: CASRFETSGKTYEQYF.

The V call is TRBV7-2, the J call TRBJ2-7; TRBD1 agrees at 7 bases. Trimming cost V 5 bases and J 9 bases; bases outside gene matches: 10. The CDR3 has 13 amino acids. CDR1 and CDR2 from the germline V gene are SGHTA and FQGNSA. CDR3 loop: CASSLPGQIGQYF. CDR3 bases: TGTGCCAGCAGCCTACCGGGACAGATCGGGCAGTACTTC.

For this clonotype: A much bigger clone sits one base away, suggesting this may be a read error. The rearrangement links TRBV12-3 or TRBV12-4 to TRBJ2-3; 7 bases align to TRBD1. The CDR3 totals 14 residues. The CDR3 DNA is TGTGCCAGCACTCGACAGGGTAGCACAGATACGCAGTCTTTT. Amino acid sequence: CASTRQGSTDTQSF.

This clonotype was observed a few times. V is TRBV5-1 and J is TRBJ2-7; D gene ambiguous. Germline V gene lookup returns CDR1 SGHRS and CDR2 YFSETQ. CDR3 length equals 15 residues. Trimming pared 0 bases from V and 2 bases from J, leaving 12 bases between. The DNA of the CDR3 is TGCGCCAGCAGCTTGGAGCCCCCGACGACCTACGAGCAGTACTTC. Encoded protein: CASSLEPPTTYEQYF. Drawing the rest from reference TRBV5-1 and TRBJ2-7, the complete variable domain is KAGVTQTPRYLIKTRGQQVTLSCSPISGHRSVSWYQQTPGQGLQFLFEYFSETQRNKGNFPGRFSGRQFSNSRSEMNVSTLELGDSALYLCASSLEPPTTYEQYFGPGTRLTVT.

The J gene is TRBJ2-7, the V gene TRBV28; TRBD2 matches at 8 bases. The CDR3 totals 19 residues. The V and J ends lost 5 bases and 0 bases, in that order; junction bases with no gene match: 18. Germline-derived CDR1 and CDR2 are MDHEN and SYDVKM. CDR3 bases: TGTGCCAGCAGTGGCAAAACCTATGAGCCGGGAGGGCTCTCCTACGAGCAGTACTTC. It codes for CASSGKTYEPGGLSYEQYF.

Ten or more counts support this clonotype. The rearrangement uses TRBV5-4 and TRBJ2-3; D gene uncertain. Trimming left V 1 base short and J 6 bases short, with 15 bases between. The CDR3 runs 15 residues. Germline CDR1 reads SGHNT; CDR2 reads YYREEE (reference sequence). The CDR3 DNA is TGTGCCAGCAGCTTGTCCCCACTACCCACGGATACGCAGTATTTT. Translating it yields CASSLSPLPTDTQYF. The entire variable domain, with the rest obtained from reference TRBV5-4 and TRBJ2-3, is as follows: ETGVTQSPTHLIKTRGQQVTLRCSSQSGHNTVSWYQQALGQGPQFIFQYYREEENGRGNFPPRFSGLQFPNYSSELNVNALELDDSALYLCASSLSPLPTDTQYFGPGTRLTVL.

This chain links TRBV6-1 with TRBJ1-2, with no clear D. In germline, CDR1 is MNHNS, CDR2 SASEGT. Trimming shortened V by 3 bases and J by 4 bases, and 9 bases separated the two germline ends. This CDR3 contains 13 residues. CDR3 residues: CASSDRNSYGYTF. In nucleotides, the CDR3 is TGTGCCAGCAGTGACCGGAATAGCTATGGCTACACCTTC.

The V and J genes are TRBV7-3 and TRBJ2-2; a weak D match, TRBD1 (6 bases). CDR1 is SGHTA, CDR2 FQGTGA, per germline. The CDR3 consists of 17 residues. The V and J ends lost 2 bases and 4 bases respectively, with 17 bases between them. This chain's CDR3 is CASSLGPPGATTGELFF. The CDR3 DNA is TGTGCCAGCAGCTTAGGGCCCCCAGGGGCGACCACCGGGGAGCTGTTTTTT.

This clonotype was counted at least ten times. The chain joins TRBV29-1 to TRBJ1-2; 9 nucleotides line up with TRBD1. The CDR3 runs 14 residues. V lost 5 bases to trimming and J lost 5 bases; unmatched junction nucleotides: 9. Germline V gene data show CDR1 as SQVTM and CDR2 as ANQGSEA. The CDR3 is CSVLTGGARYGYTF. DNA of the CDR3: TGCAGCGTTCTTACAGGGGGCGCAAGGTATGGCTACACCTTC. The entire variable domain, with the rest obtained from reference TRBV29-1 and TRBJ1-2, is as follows: SAVISQKPSRDICQRGTSLTIQCQVDSQVTMMFWYRQQPGQSLTLIATANQGSEATYESGFVIDKFPISRPNLTFSTLTVSNMSPEDSSIYLCSVLTGGARYGYTFGSGTRLTVV.

This clonotype was counted between two and nine times. The CDR3 coding sequence is TGCGCCAGCAGCCCACGAACGGTTACCACCGGGGAGCTGTTTTTT. Translation gives CASSPRTVTTGELFF. The rearrangement joins TRBV5-1 to TRBJ2-2; D gene ambiguous. The germline V gene encodes CDR1 SGHRS and CDR2 YFSETQ. Trimming removed 4 bases from V and 4 bases from J, with 14 bases in between. The length of the CDR3 is 15 residues.

This clonotype was observed many times. The chain joins TRBV7-6 to TRBJ2-1; TRBD2 matches 7 bases. Germline CDR1 reads SGHVS; CDR2 reads FNYEAQ. Trimming at V came to 5 bases and at J to 4 bases, leaving 11 bases not matched to a gene. CDR3 length: 16 residues. As DNA, the CDR3 is TGTGCCAGCAGCCCTACTGGGCTAGCGGTATACAATGAGCAGTTCTTC. Translation gives CASSPTGLAVYNEQFF.

The chain is built from TRBV15 and TRBJ2-3, with 8 bases matching TRBD2. The germline gives CDR1 LNHNV, CDR2 YYDKDF (reference sequence). Germline trimming cut 0 bases from V and 2 bases from J; bases unmatched to any gene: 7. This CDR3 is built from 17 residues. CDR3 residues: CATSRDRLAGHTDTQYF. The CDR3 bases are TGTGCCACCAGCAGAGATCGCCTAGCGGGCCACACAGATACGCAGTATTTT.

The chain employs TRBV20-1 and TRBJ2-1; the match to TRBD2 covers 9 bases. The ends lost 4 bases at V and 3 bases at J; junction bases unmatched: 4. Germline V gene lookup returns CDR1 DFQATT and CDR2 SNEGSKA (reference sequence). The CDR3 covers 14 residues. The CDR3 region has the DNA TGCAGTGCTATGGGACTAGCTGTCTACAATGAGCAGTTCTTC. It encodes CSAMGLAVYNEQFF.